This TCR beta chain stems from a study of blood T cell repertoires in COVID-19. Looking at the study overall: Acute and convalescent COVID-19 samples came from the United States, Italy and Spain.

Looked up from germline, CDR1 is SGHRS and CDR2 is YFSETQ. The CDR3 length is 15 residues. Deletions cut 0 bases from V and 2 bases from J, with 11 bases between. This clone was seen more than once but under ten times. Clones were read by immunoSEQ multiplex PCR, and TCRdb kept only the in-frame ones, dropping some. Among 180,000 or so clones listed, more than 85% were seen once. This sequence was found in a man between 18 and 35 years old with acute or convalescent COVID-19. Sequencing used peripheral blood. This chain links TRBV5-1 with TRBJ1-2; no clear D gene. CDR3: CASSLDSQANYGYTF. DNA of the CDR3: TGCGCCAGCAGCTTGGATTCTCAGGCGAACTATGGCTACACCTTC.